Shown below are 5 T cell receptor beta chains from a single sample sequenced in a study of blood T cell repertoires in COVID-19. The method was immunoSEQ multiplex PCR; TCRdb's version includes in-frame clones alone and lacks a portion of them. The data contain a few hundred thousand clones, 82% of them singletons. Sequenced sample: peripheral blood. All receptors come from a woman aged 18 to 35 with acute or convalescent COVID-19.

CDR3 nucleotides: TGTGCCAGCAGCCCCCGCGGGAAAGAGACCCAGTACTTC. This translates into CASSPRGKETQYF. The chain recombines TRBV11-2 with TRBJ2-5; tentatively, D is TRBD2 (6 bases). The ends were cut back, 5 bases at V and 3 bases at J, with 10 bases in the middle. Germline V lookup: CDR1 SGHAT, CDR2 FQNNGV. The CDR3 totals 13 residues.

This clone occurred once. The chain employs TRBV20-1 and TRBJ2-1; the match to TRBD2 covers 7 bases. The germline V gene has CDR1 DFQATT and CDR2 SNEGSKA (reference sequence). The CDR3 is made up of 16 amino acids. The V and J ends lost 3 bases and 0 bases, in that order; junction bases with no gene match: 8. The CDR3 region has the DNA TGCAGTGCTAGTGCTGCTAGCGGCAGCTCCTACAATGAGCAGTTCTTC. Translation: CSASAASGSSYNEQFF.

The V call is TRBV19, the J call TRBJ1-2, with D possibly matching TRBD1 (6 bases). The CDR3 contains 15 residues. Trimming shortened V by 6 bases and J by 8 bases, and 22 bases separated the two germline ends. The V gene's germline CDR1 is LNHDA and CDR2 SQIVND (reference sequence). CDR3 coding DNA: TGTGCCAGTAGCGAAAGCTGGGGGCAGTCGCGGGGCTACACCTTC. It translates to CASSESWGQSRGYTF.

V usage is TRBV6-5 and J usage is TRBJ2-7; 11 nucleotides agree with TRBD2. Germline values: CDR1 MNHEY, CDR2 SVGAGI. J lost 3 bases, V lost 6 bases, and 7 bases had no gene match. This CDR3 contains 15 residues. The chain's CDR3 is CASRTPGLADYEQYF. DNA of the CDR3: TGTGCCAGCAGAACTCCGGGACTAGCGGACTACGAGCAGTACTTC.

The sample holds one count of this clone. The V and J genes are TRBV30 and TRBJ2-7; TRBD2 is a possible D gene (6 bases). Germline lookup yields CDR1 GTSNPN and CDR2 SVGIG (reference sequence). V lost 8 bases and J lost 2, with 16 bases in between. CDR3 length equals 13 residues. CDR3 sequence (DNA): TGTGCCCAATGGAGGGGACCTCCCTACGAGCAGTACTTC. It specifies CAQWRGPPYEQYF. The complete variable domain, with remaining parts taken from reference TRBV30 and TRBJ2-7, reads SQTIHQWPATLVQPVGSPLSLECTVEGTSNPNLYWYRQAAGRGLQLLFYSVGIGQISSEVPQNLSASRPQDRQFILSSKKLLLSDSGFYLCAQWRGPPYEQYFGPGTRLTVT.